This T cell receptor beta chain derives from a study of cytomegalovirus exposure and HLA in healthy donors. The V end lost 4 bases, the J end lost 0 bases, and 13 bases lay between the germline ends. The V gene's germline CDR1 is LGHNA and CDR2 YSLEER. There are 16 residues in the CDR3. General study points: A later analysis reportedly identified an Asian-associated ancestry cluster as carrying fewer N-insertions than the approximately 670-donor mean. Some public TCRs appeared in many individuals, while most sequences were rare. TCR beta V segments were, for the most part, productive about 87% or about 30% of the time in an earlier analysis.

With regard to this clone: The antigen is unknown.

PCR was performed using 60 Vbeta and 13 Jbeta primers. Measured with immunoSEQ multiplex PCR; TCRdb has only the in-frame clones, and not every one. The sample holds 170,000 or so clones, around 80% seen once. The chain recombines TRBV4-3 with TRBJ1-3; D is perhaps TRBD1 (6 bases). The sequencing input was PBMCs. The sequence was obtained from a woman in her thirties in good health and CMV-seronegative. CDR3 in amino acids: CASSPGTGYSGNTIYF. CDR3 nucleotides: TGCGCCAGCAGCCCCGGTACAGGGTACTCTGGAAACACCATATATTTT.